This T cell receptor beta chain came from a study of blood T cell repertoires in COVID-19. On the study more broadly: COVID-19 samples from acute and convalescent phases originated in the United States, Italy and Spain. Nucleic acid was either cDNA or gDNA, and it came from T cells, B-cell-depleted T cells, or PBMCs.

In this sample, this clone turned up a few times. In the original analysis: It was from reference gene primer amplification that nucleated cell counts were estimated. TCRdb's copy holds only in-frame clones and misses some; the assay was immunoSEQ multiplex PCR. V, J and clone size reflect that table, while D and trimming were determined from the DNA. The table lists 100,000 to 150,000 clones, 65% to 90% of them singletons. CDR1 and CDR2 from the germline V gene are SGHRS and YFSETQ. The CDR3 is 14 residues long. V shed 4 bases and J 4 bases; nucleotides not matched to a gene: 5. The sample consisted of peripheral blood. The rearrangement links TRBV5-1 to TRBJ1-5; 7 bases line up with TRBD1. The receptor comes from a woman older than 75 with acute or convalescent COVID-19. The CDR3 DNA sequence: TGCGCCAGCAGCACGGGGACAGATAATCAGCCCCAGCATTTT. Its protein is CASSTGTDNQPQHF. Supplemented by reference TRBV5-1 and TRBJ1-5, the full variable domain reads KAGVTQTPRYLIKTRGQQVTLSCSPISGHRSVSWYQQTPGQGLQFLFEYFSETQRNKGNFPGRFSGRQFSNSRSEMNVSTLELGDSALYLCASSTGTDNQPQHFGDGTRLSIL.